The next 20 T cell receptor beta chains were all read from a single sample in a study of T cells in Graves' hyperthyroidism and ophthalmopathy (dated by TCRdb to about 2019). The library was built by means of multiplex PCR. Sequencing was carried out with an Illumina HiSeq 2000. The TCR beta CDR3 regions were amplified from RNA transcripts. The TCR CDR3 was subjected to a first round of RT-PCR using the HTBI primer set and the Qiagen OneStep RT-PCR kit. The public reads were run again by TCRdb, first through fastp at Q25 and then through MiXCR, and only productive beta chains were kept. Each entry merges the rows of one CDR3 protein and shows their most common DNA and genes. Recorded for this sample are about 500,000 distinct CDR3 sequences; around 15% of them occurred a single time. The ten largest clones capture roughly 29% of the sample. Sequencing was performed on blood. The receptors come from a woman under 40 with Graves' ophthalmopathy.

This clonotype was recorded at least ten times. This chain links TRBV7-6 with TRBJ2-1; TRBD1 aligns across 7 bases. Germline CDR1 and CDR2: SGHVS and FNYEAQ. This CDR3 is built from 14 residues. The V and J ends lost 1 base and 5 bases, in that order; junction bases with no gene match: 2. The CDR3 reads CASSLGDSDNEQFF. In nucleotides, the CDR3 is TGTGCCAGCAGCTTAGGGGACAGCGACAATGAGCAGTTCTTC.

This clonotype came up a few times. The CDR3 nucleotides read TGTGCCAGCAGTTTGGATAGCGGGAGCGAGCAGTACTTC. Translating it yields CASSLDSGSEQYF. V and J are TRBV28 and TRBJ2-7, with TRBD2 matching over 9 bases. V dropped 3 bases and J dropped 6; count of bases not matched to a gene: 3. This CDR3 region has 13 residues. From germline, CDR1 is MDHEN and CDR2 SYDVKM.

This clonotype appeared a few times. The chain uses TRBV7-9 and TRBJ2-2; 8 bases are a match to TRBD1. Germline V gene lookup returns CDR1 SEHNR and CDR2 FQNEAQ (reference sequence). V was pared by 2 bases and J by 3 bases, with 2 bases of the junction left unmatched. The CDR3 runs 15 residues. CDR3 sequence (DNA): TGTGCCAGCAGCTTACGGACAGGGCACACCGGGGAGCTGTTTTTT. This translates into CASSLRTGHTGELFF.

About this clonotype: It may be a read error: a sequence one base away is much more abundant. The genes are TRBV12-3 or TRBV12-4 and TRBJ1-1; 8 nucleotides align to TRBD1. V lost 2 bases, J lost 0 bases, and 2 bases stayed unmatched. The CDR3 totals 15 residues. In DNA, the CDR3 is TGTGCCAGCAGTTTAAGGGACAGGATGAACACTGAAGCTTTCTTT. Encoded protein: CASSLRDRMNTEAFF.

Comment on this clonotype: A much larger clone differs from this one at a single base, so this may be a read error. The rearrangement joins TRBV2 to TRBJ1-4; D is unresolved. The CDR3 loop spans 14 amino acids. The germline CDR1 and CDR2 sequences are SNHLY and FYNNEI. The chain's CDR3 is CASRWRPTNEKLCF. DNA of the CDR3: TGTGCCAGCAGGTGGCGCCCGACTAATGAAAAACTGTGTTTT.

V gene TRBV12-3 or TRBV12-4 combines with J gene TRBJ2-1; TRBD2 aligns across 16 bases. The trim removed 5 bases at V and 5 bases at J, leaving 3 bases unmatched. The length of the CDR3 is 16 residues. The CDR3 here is CASSKGLAGGHNEQFF. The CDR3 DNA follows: TGTGCCAGCAGTAAGGGACTAGCGGGAGGGCACAATGAGCAGTTCTTC.

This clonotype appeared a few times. CDR3 DNA sequence: TGTGCCAGCAGGAGGGGGCGGCAGGCTTTCTTT. It encodes CASRRGRQAFF. This chain uses TRBV12-3 or TRBV12-4 with TRBJ1-1; 7 bases match TRBD1. This CDR3 comprises 11 residues. V lost 6 bases, J lost 11 bases, and 6 bases stayed unmatched.

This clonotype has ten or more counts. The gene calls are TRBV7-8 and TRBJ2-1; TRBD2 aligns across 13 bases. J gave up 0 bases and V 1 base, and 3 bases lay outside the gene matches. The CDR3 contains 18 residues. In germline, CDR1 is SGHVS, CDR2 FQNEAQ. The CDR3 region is CASSLVGLAGSSYNEQFF. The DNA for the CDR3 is TGTGCCAGCAGCTTAGTGGGACTAGCGGGGAGCTCCTACAATGAGCAGTTCTTC.

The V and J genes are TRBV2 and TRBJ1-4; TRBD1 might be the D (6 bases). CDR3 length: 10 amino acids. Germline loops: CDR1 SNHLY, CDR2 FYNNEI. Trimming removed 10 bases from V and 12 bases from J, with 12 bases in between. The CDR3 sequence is CATKDSQLFF. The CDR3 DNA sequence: TGTGCCACCAAGGACAGTCAACTGTTTTTT.

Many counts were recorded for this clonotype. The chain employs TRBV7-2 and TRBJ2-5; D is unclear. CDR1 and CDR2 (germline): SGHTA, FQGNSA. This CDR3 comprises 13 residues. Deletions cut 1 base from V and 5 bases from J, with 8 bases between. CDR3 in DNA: TGTGCCAGCAGCTTAGAGAGTTGGGAGACCCAGTACTTC. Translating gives CASSLESWETQYF. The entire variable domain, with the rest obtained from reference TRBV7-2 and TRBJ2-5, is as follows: GAGVSQSPSNKVTEKGKDVELRCDPISGHTALYWYRQSLGQGLEFLIYFQGNSAPDKSGLPSDRFSAERTGGSVSTLTIQRTQQEDSAVYLCASSLESWETQYFGPGTRLLVL.

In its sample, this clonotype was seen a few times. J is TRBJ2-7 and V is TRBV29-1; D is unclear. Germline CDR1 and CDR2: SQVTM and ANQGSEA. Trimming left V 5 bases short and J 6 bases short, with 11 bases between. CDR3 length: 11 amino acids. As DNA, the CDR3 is TGCAGCGTTCTTGACTGGCCCGAGCAGTACTTC. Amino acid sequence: CSVLDWPEQYF.

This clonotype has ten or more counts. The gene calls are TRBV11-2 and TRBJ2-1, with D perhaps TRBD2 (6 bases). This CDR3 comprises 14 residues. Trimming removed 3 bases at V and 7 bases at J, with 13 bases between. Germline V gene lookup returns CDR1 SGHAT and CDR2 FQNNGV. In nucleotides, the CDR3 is TGTGCCAGCAGCTTGGAGGGAGAAGGGAATGAGCAGTTCTTC. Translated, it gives CASSLEGEGNEQFF.

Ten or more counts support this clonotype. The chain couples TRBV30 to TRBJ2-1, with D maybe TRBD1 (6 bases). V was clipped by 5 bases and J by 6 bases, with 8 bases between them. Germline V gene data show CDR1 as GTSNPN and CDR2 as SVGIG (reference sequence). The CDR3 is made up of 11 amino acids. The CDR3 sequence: CAWATGNEQFF. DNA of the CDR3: TGTGCCTGGGCGACAGGCAATGAGCAGTTCTTC.

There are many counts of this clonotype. The CDR3, as DNA: TGTGCCAGCAATTACGGGACCTACGAGCAGTACTTC. It specifies CASNYGTYEQYF. The gene calls are TRBV28 and TRBJ2-7; D is perhaps TRBD2 (5 bases). The CDR3 length is 12 residues. With 7 bases removed from V and 2 bases from J, the gap between germline ends came to 9 bases. Germline lookup yields CDR1 MDHEN and CDR2 SYDVKM.

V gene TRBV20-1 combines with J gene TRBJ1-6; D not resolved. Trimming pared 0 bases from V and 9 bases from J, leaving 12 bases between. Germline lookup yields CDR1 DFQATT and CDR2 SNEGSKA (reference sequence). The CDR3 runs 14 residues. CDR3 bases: TGCAGTGCTAGAGAGGTTTCCCATAGTTCACCCCTCCACTTT. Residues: CSAREVSHSSPLHF.

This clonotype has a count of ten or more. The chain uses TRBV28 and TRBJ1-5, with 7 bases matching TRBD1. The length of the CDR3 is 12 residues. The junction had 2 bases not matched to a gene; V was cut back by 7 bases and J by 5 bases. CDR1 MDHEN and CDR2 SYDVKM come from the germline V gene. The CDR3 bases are TGTGCCAGCAAGGGACAGTATCAGCCCCAGCATTTT. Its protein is CASKGQYQPQHF.

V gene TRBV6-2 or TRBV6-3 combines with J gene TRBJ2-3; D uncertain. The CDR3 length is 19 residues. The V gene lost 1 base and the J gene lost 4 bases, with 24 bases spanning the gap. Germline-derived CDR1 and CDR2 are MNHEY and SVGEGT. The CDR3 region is CASSYYQMSEIEIPDTQYF. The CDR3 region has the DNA TGTGCCAGCAGTTACTATCAGATGAGCGAAATCGAGATCCCAGATACGCAGTATTTT.

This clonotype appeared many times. CDR3 bases: TGTGCCAGCAGTTATTATGCCTCCTACGAGCAGTACTTC. It specifies CASSYYASYEQYF. This chain links TRBV6-2 or TRBV6-3 with TRBJ2-7; no reliable D call. Germline assignment: CDR1 MNHEY and CDR2 SVGEGT. The CDR3 runs 13 residues. V dropped 3 bases and J dropped 0 bases, with 6 bases sitting between them.

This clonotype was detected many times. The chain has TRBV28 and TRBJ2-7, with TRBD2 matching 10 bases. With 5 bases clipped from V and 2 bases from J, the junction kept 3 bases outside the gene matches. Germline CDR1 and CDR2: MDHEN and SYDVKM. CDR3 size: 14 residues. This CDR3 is CASSRTSGPYEQYF. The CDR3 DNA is TGTGCCAGCAGTCGGACTAGCGGACCCTACGAGCAGTACTTC.

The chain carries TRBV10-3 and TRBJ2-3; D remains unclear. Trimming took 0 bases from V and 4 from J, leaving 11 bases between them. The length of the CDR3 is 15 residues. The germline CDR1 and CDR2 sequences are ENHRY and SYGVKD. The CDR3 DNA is TGTGCCATCAGTGAGTCGATGGTTACTTCAGATACGCAGTATTTT. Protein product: CAISESMVTSDTQYF.